This T cell receptor (beta chain) originates from a study of blood T cell repertoires in COVID-19. As for the study in general: Collection of acute and convalescent COVID-19 samples took place in the United States, Italy and Spain. Nucleic acid was either cDNA or gDNA, and it came from T cells, B-cell-depleted T cells, or PBMCs.

Study processing details: For nucleated cells, counts were estimated from reference gene primer amplification. TCRdb's copy holds only in-frame clones and misses some; the assay was immunoSEQ multiplex PCR. The V and J calls and clone size are taken from that table; D and trimming were inferred from the DNA. Here the sample spans around 160,000 clones, about nine tenths being singletons. Material: peripheral blood. The source is a young man with acute or convalescent COVID-19.

The CDR3 sequence is CASSTTGEETQYF. The CDR3 DNA reads TGTGCCAGCAGTACCACAGGGGAAGAGACCCAGTACTTC. J is TRBJ2-5 and V is TRBV2, with 7 bases lining up with TRBD1. The V gene end was trimmed by 5 bases and the J gene end by 3 bases; junction bases not matched to a gene: 3. The CDR3 runs 13 residues. The V gene's germline CDR1 is SNHLY and CDR2 FYNNEI.